This TCR beta chain was profiled in a study of blood T cell repertoires in COVID-19. About the study: T cells, B-cell-depleted T cells, or PBMCs supplied cDNA or gDNA.

The Seattle patients joined while their infection was active and were tracked longitudinally afterward. This CDR3 has 15 amino acids. Germline values: CDR1 SGHAT, CDR2 FQNNGV. V trimming: 5 bases; J trimming: 5 bases; junction bases outside the gene matches: 6. Under the authors' procedure: Estimates of nucleated cell counts were drawn from the amplification of reference gene primers. Sequencing used immunoSEQ multiplex PCR; TCRdb keeps in-frame clones, though not all of them. V and J calls and clone size come straight from that table; D and trimming were deduced from the DNA. This table has 100,000 to 150,000 clones, about 94% appearing once.

The sequence derives from a man between 50 and 59 years old with COVID-19, enrolled during active disease. The chain couples TRBV11-2 to TRBJ2-5; 12 bases are shared with TRBD2. Sequenced sample: peripheral blood. In DNA, the CDR3 is TGTGCCAGCAGCCCTACTAGCGGGAGGTTGGAGACCCAGTACTTC. Amino acid sequence: CASSPTSGRLETQYF.